This TCR beta chain was captured in a study of cytomegalovirus exposure and HLA in healthy donors. The PCR had 60 Vbeta and 13 Jbeta primers. Assay used: immunoSEQ multiplex PCR; TCRdb lists only in-frame clones, some missing. The profile covers about 120,000 clones, with around three quarters appearing a single time and under 6.5% taken by the ten largest. Trimming pared 8 bases from V and 1 base from J, leaving 9 bases between. The CDR3 sequence is 12 residues long. Germline loops: CDR1 MNHNY, CDR2 SVGAGI (reference sequence). The genes are TRBV6-6 and TRBJ2-7; D may be TRBD1 (6 bases). Material for sequencing was PBMCs. This sequence originates from a man younger than 35 in good health and CMV-seropositive. The CDR3 DNA sequence: TGTGCCAGCGGCACAGGGTCCTACGAGCAGTACTTC. Translated: CASGTGSYEQYF.